A single sample gave rise to the 10 T cell receptor beta chains below, sequenced in a study of shared clonotypes between healthy human individuals (dated by TCRdb to 2020 to 2022). Library preparation was by the immunoSEQ multiplex PCR assay. TCRdb took over this immuneACCESS table, retaining in-frame rearrangements with V and J assigned. Such tables are incomplete; in checked studies, under half of the missing clones stem from an unresolved V gene, and the remainder is unexplained. Recorded for this sample are fewer than 1.6 million clones; approximately 98.5% of them occurred a single time. Approximately 0.4% of the sample comes from the top ten. Material for sequencing was naive CD4+ T cells sorted from blood. The sample's cell subset or site label, decoded: CD45RA+ positively selected. These receptors were obtained from a young man in good health.

The rearrangement links TRBV19 to TRBJ2-1, with D uncertain. Per the germline V gene, CDR1 is LNHDA and CDR2 is SQIVND (reference sequence). V lost 5 bases and J 3 bases, leaving 5 bases between the germline ends. The CDR3 covers 12 residues. The CDR3 is CASSSGYNEQFF. DNA of the CDR3: TGTGCCAGTAGTTCGGGCTACAATGAGCAGTTCTTC.

This clone has a single count. The rearrangement uses TRBV11-2 and TRBJ2-1; D perhaps matches TRBD2 (5 bases). Trimming pared 6 bases from V and 9 bases from J, leaving 18 bases between. The CDR3 totals 14 residues. The V gene's germline CDR1 is SGHAT and CDR2 FQNNGV. The CDR3 region is CASSLREPTLEQFF. The CDR3 nucleotides read TGTGCCAGCAGTTTGAGGGAGCCGACTCTTGAGCAGTTCTTC.

This chain joins TRBV2 and TRBJ2-7, with D possibly matching TRBD1 (6 bases). The CDR3 covers 15 residues. Germline loops: CDR1 SNHLY, CDR2 FYNNEI. Trimming pared 6 bases from V and 0 bases from J, leaving 15 bases between. The CDR3 coding sequence is TGTGCCAGCAGGCTCTTAATGACAGGCTCCTACGAGCAGTACTTC. Translated, it gives CASRLLMTGSYEQYF.

The J gene is TRBJ1-1, the V gene TRBV7-8; D ambiguous. The V end lost 1 base, the J end lost 2 bases, and 14 bases lay between the germline ends. The CDR3 consists of 16 residues. CDR1 SGHVS and CDR2 FQNEAQ come from the germline V gene. CDR3 nucleotides: TGTGCCAGCAGCTTAGGGAGGACGGGTTTAAACACTGAAGCTTTCTTT. It is translated as CASSLGRTGLNTEAFF.

The count of this clone is one. This chain connects TRBV5-1 to TRBJ2-7; D gene uncertain. Germline CDR1 SGHRS, CDR2 YFSETQ. Trimming removed 0 bases at V and 0 bases at J, with 10 bases between. The CDR3 spans 15 residues. CDR3 amino acids: CASSLVMDGSYEQYF. As DNA, the CDR3 is TGCGCCAGCAGCTTGGTTATGGACGGCTCCTACGAGCAGTACTTC.

The genes are TRBV7-2 and TRBJ1-5; D remains unclear. The V end lost 2 bases, the J end lost 2 bases, and 10 bases lay between the germline ends. Germline CDR1 is SGHTA and CDR2 is FQGNSA. This CDR3 is 15 amino acids long. This CDR3 reads CASSLIFRGNQPQHF. In DNA, the CDR3 is TGTGCCAGCAGCTTAATCTTTAGGGGCAATCAGCCCCAGCATTTT.

The V gene is TRBV27, the J gene TRBJ2-1; 10 positions match TRBD1. Germline loops: CDR1 MNHEY, CDR2 SMNVEV (reference sequence). The CDR3 loop spans 15 amino acids. V was pared by 4 bases and J by 11 bases, with 11 bases of the junction left unmatched. CDR3 sequence reads: CASSSGTGEEIKQFF. The CDR3 DNA is TGTGCCAGCAGTTCGGGGACAGGGGAGGAGATCAAGCAGTTCTTC.

A single count supports this clone. J is TRBJ2-3 and V is TRBV29-1; 14 bases are a match to TRBD2. The germline gives CDR1 SQVTM, CDR2 ANQGSEA. This CDR3 comprises 15 residues. With 7 bases clipped from V and 5 bases from J, the junction kept 8 bases outside the gene matches. This CDR3 is CSGSTGTSGGDTQYF. DNA of the CDR3: TGCAGCGGGTCAACCGGGACTAGCGGGGGAGATACGCAGTATTTT.

The rearrangement joins TRBV19 to TRBJ1-5; perhaps TRBD1 as D (6 bases). There are 14 residues in the CDR3. Germline V lookup: CDR1 LNHDA, CDR2 SQIVND (reference sequence). Trimming took off 3 bases at V and 3 bases at J, with 9 bases between the two ends. The chain's CDR3 is CASSMGTHNQPQHF. The DNA for the CDR3 is TGTGCCAGTAGTATGGGGACACACAATCAGCCCCAGCATTTT.

In regard to this clone: The junction and the germline gene differ at one end; a read error may be behind it. The chain is built from TRBV7-2 and TRBJ2-1, with 12 bases matching TRBD1. The germline CDR1 and CDR2 sequences are SGHTA and FQGNSA. This CDR3 is 11 amino acids long. The CDR3 reads CASSSGTGGIF. CDR3 coding DNA: TGTGCCAGCAGCAGCGGGACAGGGGGCATCTTC.